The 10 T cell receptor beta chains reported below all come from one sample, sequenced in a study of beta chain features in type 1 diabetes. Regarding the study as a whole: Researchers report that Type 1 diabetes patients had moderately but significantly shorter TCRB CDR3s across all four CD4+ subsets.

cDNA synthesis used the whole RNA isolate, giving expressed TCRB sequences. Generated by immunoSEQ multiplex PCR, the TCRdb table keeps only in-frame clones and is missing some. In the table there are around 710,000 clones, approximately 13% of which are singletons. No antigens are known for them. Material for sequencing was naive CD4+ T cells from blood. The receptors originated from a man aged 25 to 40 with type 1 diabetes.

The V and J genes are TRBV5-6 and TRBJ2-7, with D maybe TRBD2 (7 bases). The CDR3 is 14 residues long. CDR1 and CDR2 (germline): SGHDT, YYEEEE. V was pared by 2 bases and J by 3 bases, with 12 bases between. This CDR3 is CASSLPGEGYEQYF. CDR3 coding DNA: TGTGCCAGCAGCTTACCAGGGGAGGGCTACGAGCAGTACTTC.

The CDR3 is CASSPALDEQFF. In DNA form, the CDR3 reads TGTGCCAGCAGCCCCGCTCTCGATGAGCAGTTCTTC. The V gene is TRBV7-2, the J gene TRBJ2-1; no clear D gene. The germline V and J ends were trimmed by 5 bases and 8 bases, with 10 bases remaining between them. The CDR3 has 12 amino acids. Germline V gene lookup returns CDR1 SGHTA and CDR2 FQGNSA.

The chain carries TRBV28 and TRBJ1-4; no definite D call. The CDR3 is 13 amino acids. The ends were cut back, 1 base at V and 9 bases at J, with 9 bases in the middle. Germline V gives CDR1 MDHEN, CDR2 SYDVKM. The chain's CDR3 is CASSLLTVQKLFF. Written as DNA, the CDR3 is TGTGCCAGCAGTTTATTAACAGTGCAAAAACTGTTTTTT.

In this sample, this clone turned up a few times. This CDR3 reads CASTLGARVGIQYF. CDR3 nucleotide sequence: TGTGCCAGCACATTGGGTGCCAGGGTGGGCATTCAGTACTTC. The J gene is TRBJ2-4, the V gene TRBV6-1, with a tentative D call TRBD1 (5 bases). CDR3 length equals 14 residues. Germline-derived CDR1 and CDR2 are MNHNS and SASEGT. Trimming took 7 bases from V and 9 from J, leaving 19 bases between them.

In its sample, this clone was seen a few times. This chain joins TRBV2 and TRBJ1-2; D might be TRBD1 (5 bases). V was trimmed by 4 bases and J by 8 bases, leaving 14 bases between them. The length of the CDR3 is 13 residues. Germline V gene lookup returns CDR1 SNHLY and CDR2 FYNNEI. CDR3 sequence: CASSGDGHGGYTF. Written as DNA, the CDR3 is TGTGCCAGCAGTGGGGACGGCCACGGGGGCTACACCTTC. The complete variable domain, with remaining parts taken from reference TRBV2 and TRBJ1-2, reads EPEVTQTPSHQVTQMGQEVILRCVPISNHLYFYWYRQILGQKVEFLVSFYNNEISEKSEIFDDQFSVERPDGSNFTLKIRSTKLEDSAMYFCASSGDGHGGYTFGSGTRLTVV.

The CDR3 reads CASSVQRENTEAFF. As DNA, the CDR3 is TGTGCCAGCAGTGTGCAGAGGGAGAACACTGAAGCTTTCTTT. The J gene is TRBJ1-1, the V gene TRBV2; D gene unclear. Trimming removed 4 bases from V and 1 base from J, with 10 bases in between. Germline CDR1 is SNHLY and CDR2 is FYNNEI. CDR3 length equals 14 residues.

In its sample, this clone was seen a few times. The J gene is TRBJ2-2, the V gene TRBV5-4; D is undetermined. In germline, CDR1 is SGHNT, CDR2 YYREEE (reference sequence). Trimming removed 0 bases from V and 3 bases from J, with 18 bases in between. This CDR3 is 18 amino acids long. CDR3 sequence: CASSLGVVASTDTGELFF. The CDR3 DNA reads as TGTGCCAGCAGCTTGGGAGTCGTGGCCTCCACCGACACCGGGGAGCTGTTTTTT.

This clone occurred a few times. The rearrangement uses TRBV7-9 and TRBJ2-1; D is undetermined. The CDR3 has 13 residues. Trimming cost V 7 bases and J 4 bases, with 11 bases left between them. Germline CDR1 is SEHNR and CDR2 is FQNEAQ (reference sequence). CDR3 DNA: TGTGCCAGCACCCGTAGCACTTACAATGAGCAGTTCTTC. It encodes CASTRSTYNEQFF. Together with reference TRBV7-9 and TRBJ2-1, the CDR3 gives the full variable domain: DTGVSQNPRHKITKRGQNVTFRCDPISEHNRLYWYRQTLGQGPEFLTYFQNEAQLEKSRLLSDRFSAERPKGSFSTLEIQRTEQGDSAMYLCASTRSTYNEQFFGPGTRLTVL.

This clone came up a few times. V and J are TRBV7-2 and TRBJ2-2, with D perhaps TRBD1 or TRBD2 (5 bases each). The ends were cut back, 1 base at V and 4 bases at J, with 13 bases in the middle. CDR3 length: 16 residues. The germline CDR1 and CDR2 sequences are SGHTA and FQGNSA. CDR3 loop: CASSLGQGPLTGELFF. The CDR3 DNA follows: TGTGCCAGCAGCTTAGGCCAGGGACCACTCACCGGGGAGCTGTTTTTT.

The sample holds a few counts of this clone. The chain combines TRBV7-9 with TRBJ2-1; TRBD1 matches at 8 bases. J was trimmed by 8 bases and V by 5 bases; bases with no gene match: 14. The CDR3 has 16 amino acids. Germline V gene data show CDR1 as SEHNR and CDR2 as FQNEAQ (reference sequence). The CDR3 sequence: CASSRPAWTGTDEQFF. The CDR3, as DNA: TGTGCCAGCAGCCGCCCGGCCTGGACAGGGACAGATGAGCAGTTCTTC.